The rows below give T cell receptor beta chains drawn from one sample of a study of T cell clusters in autoimmune cytopenias. TCRdb derives one entry per CDR3 protein from the multiplex PCR reads, leaving out DNA. The table lists several thousand distinct CDR3 sequences. The data also belong to a second study, concerning T cell repertoires in aging, cancer and after chemotherapy.

Sequenced input: peripheral blood. These receptors all come from a human donor in good health. Each CDR3 is given with its conserved first and last residue. Each record gives: clone size, J gene, V gene, CDR3 protein. Clone size, where shown, is once, few, many, or a class for clones that have expanded.

>medium-sized|TRBJ2-2|TRBV30
CASGDTGELFF
>-|TRBJ2-7|TRBV6-6
CASSYPDRGTIGSYEQYF
>medium-sized|TRBJ2-7|TRBV5-6
CASSEEPGLAGYEQYF
>-|TRBJ1-1|TRBV5-5
CASSLSRVADKITEAFF
>-|TRBJ2-7|TRBV19
CASSIRGLAGGQDYGEQYF
>-|TRBJ1-6|TRBV27
CASSDREYSPLHF
>-|TRBJ1-1|TRBV5-6
CASSLAGKTEAFF
>medium-sized|TRBJ2-7|TRBV29-1
CSVGKLAGISYEQYF
>-|TRBJ2-3|TRBV24-1
CATSDSKLAGRDTQYF
>-|TRBJ2-4|TRBV19
CASRTRGGLDIQYF
>-|TRBJ2-3|TRBV20-1
CSARDPSGRRTDTQYF
>-|TRBJ2-3|TRBV19
CASSIGGQAITDTQYF
>-|TRBJ2-1|TRBV6-1
CASSEGESSYNEQFF
>medium-sized|TRBJ1-2|TRBV6-5
CASSPDSAAGYTF
>-|TRBJ2-1|TRBV6-5
CASSEAAGGRGEQFF
>medium-sized|TRBJ1-6|TRBV15
CATSREDRGNSPLHF
>-|TRBJ2-7|TRBV12-3/TRBV12-4
CASSNIAGGPLEQYF
>medium-sized|TRBJ2-5|TRBV27
CASSNSGGKETQYF
>medium-sized|TRBJ1-2|TRBV29-1
CSVTGQDNYGYTF
>medium-sized|TRBJ2-7|TRBV13
CASSYSASGDEQYF
>medium-sized|TRBJ1-2|TRBV5-6
CASSFREWAQDGYTF
>-|TRBJ1-1|TRBV6-5
CASSGGGPNTEAFF
>medium-sized|TRBJ1-6|TRBV6-2/TRBV6-3
CASIKDRGQGSPLHF
>-|TRBJ1-3|TRBV12-3/TRBV12-4
CASSQGGGSGNTIYF
>-|TRBJ1-5|TRBV19
CASSWGNQPQHF
>-|TRBJ2-3|TRBV6-4
CASSEESGGGATDTQYF
>-|TRBJ1-5|TRBV18
CASSVGLDQPQHF
>-|TRBJ2-6|TRBV5-4
CASSLEGSHSGANVLTF
>-|TRBJ2-1|TRBV19
CASSLDGSSYNEQFF
>medium-sized|TRBJ2-7|TRBV19
CASRDNSYEQYF
>-|TRBJ1-2|TRBV19
CASSAPWAFGGYTF
>medium-sized|TRBJ1-4|TRBV19
CASSGGRVKEKLFF
>-|TRBJ1-2|TRBV5-4
CASSLDANYGYTF
>-|TRBJ1-1|TRBV20-1
CSARQTGRDTEAFF
>medium-sized|TRBJ2-3|TRBV29-1
CSVDPGGIVDTQYF
>-|TRBJ1-6|TRBV4-3
CASSQEGAGLRSPLHF
>-|TRBJ2-4|TRBV5-6
CASSRRADRAAKNIQYF
>medium-sized|TRBJ2-3|TRBV29-1
CSVERTSTDTQYF
>-|TRBJ1-2|TRBV6-5
CASSPMVVRDYGYTF
>medium-sized|TRBJ1-1|TRBV12-3/TRBV12-4
CASSPIGTAEAFF
>large|TRBJ2-1|TRBV12-3/TRBV12-4
CASSFIRGRQFF
>medium-sized|TRBJ1-2|TRBV6-4
CASSVGGGGYTF
>-|TRBJ2-3|TRBV7-2
CASSLGPSTDTQYF
>-|TRBJ2-7|TRBV5-4
CASSTPGQGPNEQYF
>medium-sized|TRBJ1-6|TRBV27
CASSKGQGRDSPLHF
>-|TRBJ1-2|TRBV4-3
CASSQVSRGVGGYTF
>-|TRBJ1-6|TRBV13
CASSSRGENSPLHF
>-|TRBJ2-7|TRBV5-6
CASSLAAGTVGYEQYF
>medium-sized|TRBJ2-5|TRBV6-5
CASTDGGGLTQYF
>medium-sized|TRBJ2-7|TRBV6-5
CASRRGLDRGGEQYF